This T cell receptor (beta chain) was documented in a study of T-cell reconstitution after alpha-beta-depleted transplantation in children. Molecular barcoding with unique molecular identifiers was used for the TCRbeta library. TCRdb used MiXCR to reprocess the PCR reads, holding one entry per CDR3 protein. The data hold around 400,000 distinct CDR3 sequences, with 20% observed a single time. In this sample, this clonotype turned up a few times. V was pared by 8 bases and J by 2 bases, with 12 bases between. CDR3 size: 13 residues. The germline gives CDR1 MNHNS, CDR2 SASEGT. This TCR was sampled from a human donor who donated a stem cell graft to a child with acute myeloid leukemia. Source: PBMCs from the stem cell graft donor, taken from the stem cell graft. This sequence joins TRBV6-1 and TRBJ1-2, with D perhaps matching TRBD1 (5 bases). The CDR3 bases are TGTGCCAGCGGATCGGGACTGAACTATGGCTACACCTTC. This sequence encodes CASGSGLNYGYTF.